This T cell receptor beta chain appears in the sequencing data of a study of long-term antiretroviral therapy in people with HIV (dated by TCRdb to between 2021 and 2022). Notes on the research overall: The earliest samples were collected roughly a decade before the 2015 WHO recommendation for immediate ART, at a time when ART was usually postponed until CD4 counts fell. A retrospective serial study tested whether ART initiation and durable HIV suppression were associated with changes in peripheral blood TRB repertoire composition and diversity. A total of around 190 cryopreserved PBMC samples came from a few dozen adults with confirmed HIV infection and were collected serially over a mean of roughly six years (range 1-12). Among the 30 to 35 participants with HIV, about 11 were female. No cross-contamination during QIAcube processing turned up in test extractions that ran a monoclonal T-cell line alongside 30 to 40 polyclonal samples. General findings and caveats noted by the study authors: A significant increase in TRB diversity was found to be associated with ART initiation, although TRB diversity was observed to remain significantly below that of transplant donor controls even after long-term ART. Because pre-ART samples had limited cell numbers, unsorted PBMC were profiled rather than sorted CD4+ and CD8+ T cells. Expanded TRB clones identified before ART initiation dominated the repertoire across all time points, though the dominance fluctuated and decreased in many PLHIV after ART. HIV repertoires had narrower CDR3 length ranges than controls, and the network structure suggested an antigen-experienced repertoire that shifted only slightly toward naive after ART. Owing to limited PBMC availability, only the TCR beta chain was sequenced, without alpha chain pairing. Inferences about post-ART repertoire changes were limited because no data were available on ART adherence, viral resistance or therapy changes. The samples were dated from 2004 to 2017, and the ART regimens that were used may be less effective than current ART regimens.

Sequencing of the TRB variable region was done with the immunoSEQ hsTCRB v3.0 assay at survey level resolution. A depth of about 35,000-50,000 T-cell genomes per sample was targeted for TRB sequencing. Pooled TRB libraries were sequenced on an Illumina MiSeq with a v3 150-cycle kit. The authors processed their data as follows. Repertoire analysis was performed in R inside a reproducible Nextflow workflow that covered QC, data transformation and analysis. LymphoSeq2, an R package for AIRR-Seq data exploration, was used to implement custom analyses. After excluding a few samples that yielded fewer than 5000 total TRB sequences, fewer than 200 HIV repertoires remained for analysis. Among the 188 retained HIV repertoires, 59 were collected before ART initiation and some 130 were collected after ART initiation. Each repertoire was downsampled to 5000 TRB nucleotide sequences, and summary statistics were averaged across 100 downsampling iterations. Only TRB sequences with CDR3 regions of at least seven amino acids were retained for analysis. Diversity was assessed using a clonality score derived from Shannon entropy and using the Gini coefficient. Repertoire networks linked the top 5000 CDR3 amino acid sequences whenever two sequences differed by an edit distance of one. For TRB CDR3 amino acid sequences, GLIPH2 was used to predict antigen specificity groups and MHC restriction. CDR3 amino acid sequences were matched against VDJdb and McPAS-TCR to flag known CMV, EBV, HIV or tissue antigen associations. Pre-ART, post-ART and control groups were compared with Wilcoxon signed-rank tests and Holm-Bonferroni correction. The immuneACCESS repertoire file appears here via TCRdb, limited to in-frame rearrangements. These files lack a portion of the clones; in checked studies, under half of the deficit traces to unresolved V genes, and the cause of the others is not known. V and J calls and clone size are those listed in that table; D and trimming were worked out from the DNA. The sample contains around 9,700 clones, about four fifths of them found a single time. 15% to 20% of the sample belongs to the ten largest clones.

Participants were included only if at least one PBMC sample before ART initiation and at least two post-ART samples were available. All participants with HIV were treated in the United States of America. Cryopreserved samples of 1-10 million PBMC were thawed and washed before DNA extraction. At the time of the earliest PBMC sample, participants with HIV were aged between about 23 and 55 years. Each participant contributed PBMC samples from 1-4 timepoints before ART initiation and 2-8 timepoints after ART initiation, with a median of 7 samples. Serial HIV viral load, CD4+ T-cell count, ART history and demographic data were obtained for every participant. A Qiagen kit on a QIAcube was used to extract genomic DNA from unsorted PBMC, with samples processed in batches of 12. In the case of this clone: The clone's antigen remains unknown. No much larger clonotype is one base removed from it; base qualities were not supplied.

This sample comprised unsorted PBMCs, obtained 1.8 years after starting antiretroviral therapy. The receptor comes from a man between 35 and 55 years old with HIV.

This receptor has the CDR3 CASEQGNTGELFF. The DNA sequence reads TGTGCCTCGGAGCAGGGGAACACCGGGGAGCTGTTTTTT. The chain uses TRBV2 and TRBJ2-2; TRBD1 could be the D gene, as 5 bases match. Trimming removed 11 bases from V and 1 base from J, leaving 11 bases between the germline ends. The germline V gene gives CDR1 as SNHLY and CDR2 as FYNNEI. Its CDR3 holds 13 amino acids, cysteine through phenylalanine. The only DNA kept is the CDR3, 39 bases in frame from the first base.